These 5 T cell receptor beta chains share one sample of origin, sequenced in a study of beta chain features in type 1 diabetes. All of the isolated RNA was reverse transcribed, so expressed TCRB transcripts were sequenced. The assay was immunoSEQ multiplex PCR, and TCRdb's table has in-frame clones only and misses some. The data show 450,000 to 600,000 clones, 30% seen once. The specimen sequenced was naive CD4+ T cells from blood. These receptor sequences come from a man between 18 and 35 years old in good health.

In DNA, the CDR3 is TGTGCCAGCAGTTACCGGGTCCAAGAGACCCAGTACTTC. Protein: CASSYRVQETQYF. The V gene is TRBV25-1, the J gene TRBJ2-5; unclear D gene. The CDR3 spans 13 residues. Germline V CDR1 and CDR2: MGHDK, SYGVNS. V dropped 5 bases and J dropped 1 base, with 8 bases sitting between them.

The rearrangement links TRBV2 to TRBJ2-1, with D possibly matching TRBD2 (7 bases). CDR1 SNHLY and CDR2 FYNNEI come from the germline V gene. The CDR3 loop spans 14 amino acids. V was shortened by 6 bases and J by 3 bases, with 12 bases between the two germline ends. This chain's CDR3 is CASRQGGIYNEQFF. In nucleotides, the CDR3 is TGTGCCAGCAGACAGGGAGGGATCTACAATGAGCAGTTCTTC.

The rearrangement uses TRBV5-1 and TRBJ2-3; TRBD1 or TRBD2 may be the D gene (5 bases each). V was shortened by 4 bases and J by 3 bases, with 18 bases between the two germline ends. The CDR3 has 16 residues. Germline values: CDR1 SGHRS, CDR2 YFSETQ. The CDR3 loop reads CASSRVIRDATDTQYF. The CDR3 bases are TGCGCCAGCAGCCGGGTGATCCGGGACGCTACAGATACGCAGTATTTT.

This chain uses TRBV19 with TRBJ2-5; TRBD1 aligns across 8 bases. Germline assignment: CDR1 LNHDA and CDR2 SQIVND (reference sequence). V lost 4 bases and J lost 3; bases outside the gene matches: 1. The CDR3 length is 13 residues. The CDR3 sequence is CASSKDREETQYF. As DNA, the CDR3 is TGTGCCAGTAGTAAGGACAGGGAAGAGACCCAGTACTTC.

This chain connects TRBV5-1 to TRBJ2-3; possible D gene TRBD2, 5 bases. This CDR3 has 13 residues. From germline, CDR1 is SGHRS and CDR2 YFSETQ. Trimming removed 0 bases from V and 4 bases from J, with 6 bases in between. CDR3 sequence: CASSLAGADTQYF. Here the CDR3 DNA reads TGCGCCAGCAGCTTGGCCGGGGCAGATACGCAGTATTTT. Complete variable domain (other parts from reference TRBV5-1 and TRBJ2-3): KAGVTQTPRYLIKTRGQQVTLSCSPISGHRSVSWYQQTPGQGLQFLFEYFSETQRNKGNFPGRFSGRQFSNSRSEMNVSTLELGDSALYLCASSLAGADTQYFGPGTRLTVL.